The rows below give T cell receptor beta chains drawn from one sample of a study of graft-versus-host responses after intestinal transplantation. Assay used: immunoSEQ multiplex PCR; TCRdb lists only in-frame clones, some missing. The data show 150,000 or so clones, around 90% seen once. Which antigens these TCRs recognize remains unknown. Sequencing was performed on unstimulated CD4+ T cells sorted from spleen or lymph node cells, taken before intestinal transplant. Receptors originate from a human donor who received an intestinal transplant. The CDR3 runs from the conserved cysteine through the conserved F or W. Each record gives: J gene, clone size, V gene, D gene, CDR3 protein, CDR3 DNA. D genes are given only for firm matches. The size field is filled for only some rows; it gives once, few, many or a size class.

J: TRBJ1-2
size: .
V: TRBV19
D: .
CDR3: CASTQPRVVYGYTF
DNA: TGTGCCAGTACTCAGCCCCGGGTCGTCTATGGCTACACCTTC

J: TRBJ2-1
size: .
V: TRBV10-3
D: TRBD2
CDR3: CAISAAPSRGLAYNEQFF
DNA: TGTGCCATCAGTGCCGCCCCGTCCCGGGGACTAGCCTACAATGAGCAGTTCTTC

J: TRBJ2-4
size: .
V: TRBV18
D: TRBD2
CDR3: CASSAGLAGVRAKNIQYF
DNA: TGTGCCAGCTCCGCGGGACTAGCGGGAGTGAGAGCCAAAAACATTCAGTACTTC

J: TRBJ2-7
size: .
V: TRBV7-2
D: .
CDR3: CASSSRWSSWSSYEQYF
DNA: TGTGCCAGCAGCTCCCGATGGAGTAGTTGGAGCTCCTACGAGCAGTACTTC

J: TRBJ2-1
size: once
V: TRBV2
D: .
CDR3: CASRQDQALYNEQFF
DNA: TGTGCCAGCCGACAGGACCAGGCCTTGTACAATGAGCAGTTCTTC

J: TRBJ1-5
size: .
V: TRBV6-1
D: .
CDR3: CASTPGRGSNQPQHF
DNA: TGTGCCAGCACCCCAGGGAGGGGGAGCAATCAGCCCCAGCATTTT

J: TRBJ2-7
size: .
V: TRBV6-5
D: TRBD1
CDR3: CASSSGTGSEEQYF
DNA: TGTGCCAGCAGTTCCGGGACAGGCTCTGAAGAGCAGTACTTC

J: TRBJ2-3
size: .
V: TRBV5-1
D: .
CDR3: CASSLRGWPDTQYF
DNA: TGCGCCAGCAGCTTGAGAGGGTGGCCAGATACGCAGTATTTT

J: TRBJ1-2
size: .
V: TRBV7-2
D: .
CDR3: CASSLRTVQYGYTF
DNA: TGTGCCAGCAGCCTAAGGACAGTCCAATATGGCTACACCTTC

J: TRBJ1-6
size: .
V: TRBV30
D: .
CDR3: CAWSAGNRASPLHF
DNA: TGTGCCTGGAGTGCCGGGAACAGGGCCTCACCCCTCCACTTT

J: TRBJ1-1
size: .
V: TRBV6-6
D: .
CDR3: CASSPGLEAFF
DNA: TGTGCCAGCAGTCCCGGACTGGAAGCTTTCTTT

J: TRBJ2-2
size: .
V: TRBV19
D: TRBD2
CDR3: CASRSGSAELFF
DNA: TGTGCCAGCCGTAGCGGGTCCGCGGAGCTGTTTTTT

J: TRBJ2-6
size: .
V: TRBV11-2
D: .
CDR3: CASSLLGILGAPGANVLTF
DNA: TGTGCCAGCAGCCTATTAGGTATTTTGGGAGCCCCTGGGGCCAACGTCCTGACTTTC

J: TRBJ2-7
size: .
V: TRBV10-2
D: TRBD2
CDR3: CASSEIGPGGPREQYF
DNA: TGCGCCAGCAGTGAGATTGGACCGGGAGGGCCGAGGGAGCAGTACTTC

J: TRBJ1-1
size: once
V: TRBV28
D: .
CDR3: CASSLKPGKTEAFF
DNA: TGTGCCAGCAGTTTAAAACCAGGGAAAACTGAAGCTTTCTTT

J: TRBJ1-2
size: once
V: TRBV6-5
D: .
CDR3: CASSYDTINYGYTF
DNA: TGTGCCAGCAGTTACGACACCATTAACTATGGCTACACCTTC

J: TRBJ1-5
size: once
V: TRBV2
D: TRBD1
CDR3: CASSLQGRGQPQHF
DNA: TGTGCCAGCAGTTTACAGGGGAGGGGTCAGCCCCAGCATTTT

J: TRBJ1-1
size: .
V: TRBV5-4
D: TRBD1
CDR3: CASSLVSGQQAFF
DNA: TGTGCCAGCAGCTTGGTATCGGGACAGCAAGCTTTCTTT

J: TRBJ1-1
size: .
V: TRBV9
D: .
CDR3: CASSVGTNTEAFF
DNA: TGTGCCAGCAGCGTAGGGACGAACACTGAAGCTTTCTTT

J: TRBJ2-3
size: .
V: TRBV4-3
D: .
CDR3: CASSQGTLDTQYF
DNA: TGCGCCAGCAGCCAAGGGACTCTCGATACGCAGTATTTT

J: TRBJ2-7
size: .
V: TRBV6-1
D: .
CDR3: CASRTVYEQYF
DNA: TGTGCCAGCAGGACAGTTTACGAGCAGTACTTC

J: TRBJ2-3
size: few
V: TRBV10-3
D: .
CDR3: CAISLGQDTQYF
DNA: TGTGCCATCAGCCTAGGGCAGGATACGCAGTATTTT

J: TRBJ1-5
size: once
V: TRBV6-1
D: .
CDR3: CACRVKGQPQHF
DNA: TGTGCCTGCCGGGTGAAGGGTCAGCCCCAGCATTTT

J: TRBJ1-3
size: .
V: TRBV18
D: .
CDR3: CASSPLRGNSGNTIYF
DNA: TGTGCCAGCTCACCACTGCGCGGTAACTCTGGAAACACCATATATTTT

J: TRBJ2-2
size: .
V: TRBV19
D: TRBD1
CDR3: CASIRTGGSGELFF
DNA: TGTGCCAGTATCCGGACAGGGGGCTCCGGGGAGCTGTTTTTT

J: TRBJ2-4
size: .
V: TRBV27
D: .
CDR3: CASSWGGQMGIQYF
DNA: TGTGCCAGCAGTTGGGGAGGCCAGATGGGCATTCAGTACTTC